This T cell receptor beta chain emerged from a study of CD8 T cells in ankylosing spondylitis. Whole-study findings and limits: Some of the motif variants had earlier been found in reactive arthritis patients' fluid and blood. What appeared characteristic of ankylosing spondylitis blood was a TCR beta motif of eight or nine highly homologous variants.

TCRdb redid the calling of the 5' RACE reads with MiXCR, one entry per CDR3 protein. The sample holds about 840,000 distinct CDR3 sequences, roughly 10% seen once. The CDR3 runs 13 residues. Trimming cost V 5 bases and J 3 bases, with 11 bases left between them. In its sample, this clonotype was seen many times. The antigen remains unidentified. The V gene is TRBV12-3 or TRBV12-4, the J gene TRBJ2-7; a possible D gene is TRBD1 (6 bases). This TCR was recovered from a male donor with ankylosing spondylitis. The specimen was blood, either unsorted or a sorted T cell fraction (not recorded which). The CDR3 DNA sequence: TGTGCCAGCAGTCTCGGACAGTACTACGAGCAGTACTTC. Translated: CASSLGQYYEQYF.